This record covers a single T cell receptor beta chain. These data belong to a study of OX40 agonist ivuxolimab in advanced cancers. The protocol was immunoSEQ multiplex PCR, while the TCRdb copy is restricted to in-frame clones and leaves out a portion. The sample carries 25,000 to 30,000 clones, 82% recorded once. Germline CDR1 and CDR2: MDHEN and SYDVKM. Deletions cut 4 bases from V and 2 bases from J, with 12 bases between. This CDR3 contains 14 residues. Source: CD4+ or CD8+ T cells sorted from blood, taken in a trial of the OX40 agonist ivuxolimab. The rearrangement links TRBV28 to TRBJ2-7; the D is unclear. The receptor was derived from an adult with an advanced solid tumor such as melanoma, head and neck, liver or kidney cancer. CDR3 sequence: CASSWRLTTYEQYF. CDR3 DNA sequence: TGTGCCAGCAGTTGGCGGCTCACAACCTACGAGCAGTACTTC. Full variable domain (outside the CDR3, taken from reference TRBV28 and TRBJ2-7): DVKVTQSSRYLVKRTGEKVFLECVQDMDHENMFWYRQDPGLGLRLIYFSYDVKMKEKGDIPEGYSVSREKKERFSLILESASTNQTSMYLCASSWRLTTYEQYFGPGTRLTVT.